The clone carrying this TCR beta chain appeared many times. Per the authors' pipeline: Scientists estimated how many nucleated cells there were by amplifying reference gene primers. The protocol was immunoSEQ multiplex PCR, while the TCRdb copy is restricted to in-frame clones and leaves out a portion. The V and J calls and clone size were taken over from that table, and D and trimming were inferred from the DNA. The sample lists about 170,000 clones; around 89% were seen once. Germline assignment: CDR1 KGHSH and CDR2 LQKENI. The CDR3 length is 17 residues. The germline V and J ends were trimmed by 2 bases and 1 base, with 17 bases remaining between them. The data originate from a study of blood T cell repertoires in COVID-19.

The V call is TRBV18, the J call TRBJ1-1, with D possibly matching TRBD1 (5 bases). The material sequenced was PBMCs or T cells enriched from blood (not recorded which). The sequence derives from a young woman who had recovered from COVID-19. The CDR3 DNA reads as TGTGCCAGCTCACCATTCCCCGCCCCAGGGCGGAACACTGAAGCTTTCTTT. Its protein product is CASSPFPAPGRNTEAFF.